This TCR beta chain was sequenced in a study of cytomegalovirus exposure and HLA in healthy donors. Germline V lookup: CDR1 KGHSH, CDR2 LQKENI. The CDR3 contains 15 residues. V gave up 5 bases and J gave up 4 bases; unmatched junction bases: 10. Concerning this clone: What it recognizes is unknown.

Whole-study results and caveats: It was reportedly the case that the classifier diagnosed cytomegalovirus status with high specificity and sensitivity. Subsequent analysis revealed that first-cohort TCR clusters tended to co-occur in the 120 or so validation repertoires.

Measured with immunoSEQ multiplex PCR; TCRdb has only the in-frame clones, and not every one. The table lists a few hundred thousand clones, roughly 88% of them singletons, with under 0.85% in the top ten. The clonotype was recovered from a woman between 18 and 29 years old in good health and CMV-seronegative. The V gene is TRBV18, the J gene TRBJ2-7, with 8 bases fitting TRBD2. Input material: PBMCs. CDR3 loop: CASSASGTSVYEQYF. Written as DNA, the CDR3 is TGTGCCAGCTCAGCGTCCGGGACTAGTGTATACGAGCAGTACTTC.